Below are 29 T cell receptor beta chains sequenced from a single sample in a study of blood T cell repertoires in COVID-19. Sequencing used immunoSEQ multiplex PCR; TCRdb keeps in-frame clones, though not all of them. Among 200,000 to 250,000 clones listed, 85% were seen once. Sequencing used PBMCs or T cells enriched from blood (not recorded which). The origin of the receptors is a man aged 40-49 years who had recovered from COVID-19.

The rearrangement links TRBV3-1 (or the pseudogene TRBV3-2) to TRBJ2-5; D ambiguous. Trimming left V 4 bases short and J 0 bases short, with 18 bases between. The CDR3 extends over 17 amino acids. Per germline, CDR1 LGHDT and CDR2 YNNKEL (reference sequence). Here the CDR3 DNA reads TGTGCCAGCAGCCGCCAGGCAGAAAATTGGTACCAAGAGACCCAGTACTTC. It encodes CASSRQAENWYQETQYF.

This clone was counted between two and nine times. The chain is built from TRBV19 and TRBJ1-5, with D possibly TRBD1 on 5 matching bases. The CDR3 loop spans 13 amino acids. Per germline, CDR1 LNHDA and CDR2 SQIVND (reference sequence). The V and J ends lost 9 bases and 3 bases respectively, with 12 bases between them. CDR3 region: CASRRQNNQPQHF. CDR3 DNA sequence: TGTGCCAGCAGGCGACAGAACAATCAGCCCCAGCATTTT. Variable domain in full (rest from reference TRBV19 and TRBJ1-5): DGGITQSPKYLFRKEGQNVTLSCEQNLNHDAMYWYRQDPGQGLRLIYYSQIVNDFQKGDIAEGYSVSREKKESFPLTVTSAQKNPTAFYLCASRRQNNQPQHFGDGTRLSIL.

The chain links TRBV6-1 to TRBJ1-5; TRBD1 might be the D (6 bases). Germline V gene data show CDR1 as MNHNS and CDR2 as SASEGT. Trimming removed 4 bases from V and 0 bases from J, with 13 bases in between. CDR3 size: 16 residues. CDR3 region: CASSANRAISNQPQHF. The DNA for the CDR3 is TGTGCCAGCAGTGCGAACAGGGCAATTAGCAATCAGCCCCAGCATTTT.

The rearrangement uses TRBV28 and TRBJ1-1; TRBD1 matches at 8 bases. Trimming at V came to 3 bases and at J to 5 bases, leaving 11 bases not matched to a gene. This CDR3 comprises 16 residues. Germline assignment: CDR1 MDHEN and CDR2 SYDVKM. CDR3 sequence reads: CASSLWEGQGETEAFF. The CDR3 region has the DNA TGTGCCAGCAGTTTGTGGGAAGGACAGGGAGAAACTGAAGCTTTCTTT.

In this sample, this clone turned up many times. The chain couples TRBV6-5 to TRBJ1-2; D not certain. V was pared by 5 bases and J by 4 bases, with 14 bases between. The length of the CDR3 is 14 residues. Germline lookup yields CDR1 MNHEY and CDR2 SVGAGI. The CDR3 DNA sequence: TGTGCCAGCAGTCGGCAGGAACATAGCTATGGCTACACCTTC. Translation gives CASSRQEHSYGYTF.

The chain uses TRBV27 and TRBJ2-1; the match to TRBD2 covers 9 bases. Germline V gives CDR1 MNHEY, CDR2 SMNVEV (reference sequence). CDR3 size: 12 residues. Germline trimming cut 6 bases from V and 8 bases from J; bases unmatched to any gene: 2. The CDR3 spells CASRLAGYEQFF. CDR3 nucleotides: TGTGCCAGCAGACTAGCGGGTTATGAGCAGTTCTTC.

The V and J genes are TRBV7-2 and TRBJ2-1; possible D gene TRBD2, 5 bases. Germline V gene lookup returns CDR1 SGHTA and CDR2 FQGNSA. The ends were cut back, 2 bases at V and 4 bases at J, with 12 bases in the middle. This CDR3 is built from 15 residues. This CDR3 is CASSLLPGIYNEQFF. The CDR3 DNA sequence: TGTGCCAGCAGCTTATTACCGGGAATTTACAATGAGCAGTTCTTC. Full variable domain (remainder filled in from reference TRBV7-2 and TRBJ2-1): GAGVSQSPSNKVTEKGKDVELRCDPISGHTALYWYRQSLGQGLEFLIYFQGNSAPDKSGLPSDRFSAERTGGSVSTLTIQRTQQEDSAVYLCASSLLPGIYNEQFFGPGTRLTVL.

V usage is TRBV28 and J usage is TRBJ2-7; D possibly corresponds to TRBD1 (5 bases). The CDR3 runs to 13 residues. The V gene's germline CDR1 is MDHEN and CDR2 SYDVKM. The V end was cut by 5 bases, the J end by 0 bases, with 8 bases between. The CDR3 sequence is CASSVTASYEQYF. DNA of the CDR3: TGTGCCAGCAGTGTGACAGCCTCCTACGAGCAGTACTTC.

V gene TRBV7-3 combines with J gene TRBJ2-1; D may be TRBD2 (6 bases). V was pared by 3 bases and J by 3 bases, with 15 bases between. This CDR3 contains 16 residues. From germline, CDR1 is SGHTA and CDR2 FQGTGA. The CDR3 DNA is TGTGCCAGCAGCTTCACCGGAATGACTAGCTACAATGAGCAGTTCTTC. Encoded protein: CASSFTGMTSYNEQFF. Drawing the rest from reference TRBV7-3 and TRBJ2-1, the complete variable domain is GAGVSQTPSNKVTEKGKYVELRCDPISGHTALYWYRQSLGQGPEFLIYFQGTGAADDSGLPNDRFFAVRPEGSVSTLKIQRTERGDSAVYLCASSFTGMTSYNEQFFGPGTRLTVL.

Here the CDR3 reads CASIRGARSYEQYF. In nucleotides, the CDR3 is TGTGCCAGCATCAGGGGGGCTCGGTCCTACGAGCAGTACTTC. V gene TRBV27 combines with J gene TRBJ2-7; tentatively, D is TRBD1 (7 bases). The germline gives CDR1 MNHEY, CDR2 SMNVEV (reference sequence). V was cut by 7 bases and J by 1 base, with 14 bases left in between. The CDR3 consists of 14 residues.

The chain is built from TRBV6-1 and TRBJ2-5; 7 bases are a match to TRBD2. The V gene's germline CDR1 is MNHNS and CDR2 SASEGT. The trim removed 3 bases at V and 3 bases at J, leaving 7 bases unmatched. The CDR3 has 15 residues. CDR3 coding DNA: TGTGCCAGCAGTGAGGCTAGCGGCGATAAAGAGACCCAGTACTTC. This sequence encodes CASSEASGDKETQYF.

A single count supports this clone. The rearrangement uses TRBV3-1 (or the pseudogene TRBV3-2) and TRBJ2-5; 8 nucleotides agree with TRBD2. The J segment lost 0 bases and the V segment lost 4 bases, leaving 10 bases of the junction unmatched. The CDR3 length is 17 residues. Germline CDR1 reads LGHDT; CDR2 reads YNNKEL (reference sequence). This CDR3 reads CASSLRVRLANQETQYF. CDR3 in DNA: TGTGCCAGCAGCCTCAGGGTCAGACTAGCGAACCAAGAGACCCAGTACTTC.

This clone was detected only a few times. The chain uses TRBV7-2 and TRBJ1-5, with D possibly being TRBD1 (5 bases). The germline V gene has CDR1 SGHTA and CDR2 FQGNSA. CDR3 length: 15 amino acids. V lost 4 bases, J lost 5 bases, and 15 bases lay in between. The CDR3 DNA follows: TGTGCCAGCAGCTCGCGGGGGAGGGAGGATCAGCCCCAGCATTTT. Amino acid sequence: CASSSRGREDQPQHF.

The chain links TRBV6-5 to TRBJ1-1; 9 bases are shared with TRBD1. The CDR3 is 15 amino acids. Germline CDR1 and CDR2: MNHEY and SVGAGI. With 6 bases clipped from V and 6 bases from J, the junction kept 11 bases outside the gene matches. The CDR3 here is CASRTDRGDFSEAFF. The CDR3 region has the DNA TGTGCCAGCAGAACCGACAGGGGGGACTTTTCTGAAGCTTTCTTT.

V usage is TRBV3-1 (or the pseudogene TRBV3-2) and J usage is TRBJ1-1, with 7 bases that match TRBD1. CDR1 is LGHDT, CDR2 YNNKEL, per germline (reference sequence). The CDR3 consists of 12 residues. Trimming took 2 bases from V and 8 from J; bases not matched to a gene: 2. CDR3 sequence: CASSQTDREAFF. The CDR3 bases are TGTGCCAGCAGCCAAACGGACAGGGAAGCTTTCTTT.

This chain's CDR3 is CASSLSLAGEKDTQYF. The DNA for the CDR3 is TGTGCCAGCAGTTTATCCCTAGCGGGAGAAAAAGATACGCAGTATTTT. This chain uses TRBV27 with TRBJ2-3, with 10 bases that match TRBD2. Unmatched junction bases numbered 5, after V lost 0 bases and J lost 5 bases. Per germline, CDR1 MNHEY and CDR2 SMNVEV (reference sequence). The CDR3 totals 16 residues.

The rearrangement uses TRBV5-4 and TRBJ1-1; D call uncertain. Germline CDR1 reads SGHNT; CDR2 reads YYREEE (reference sequence). The germline V and J ends were trimmed by 4 bases and 4 bases, with 11 bases remaining between them. This CDR3 has 13 residues. CDR3 amino acids: CASSVDGITEAFF. In nucleotides, the CDR3 is TGTGCCAGCAGCGTGGACGGGATCACTGAAGCTTTCTTT.

The rearrangement links TRBV4-2 to TRBJ2-1; 10 bases match TRBD2. Germline CDR1 reads LGHNA; CDR2 reads YNFKEQ. Trimming at V came to 0 bases and at J to 8 bases, leaving 10 bases not matched to a gene. The length of the CDR3 is 17 residues. The CDR3 coding sequence is TGTGCCAGCAGCCAAGATGGTAAACTAGCGGGAATCGATGAGCAGTTCTTC. Protein: CASSQDGKLAGIDEQFF.

The J gene is TRBJ2-3, the V gene TRBV12-5; TRBD2 is a possible D gene (5 bases). Germline-derived CDR1 and CDR2 are LGHNT and FRNRAP. V shed 6 bases and J shed 1 base, with 5 bases lying between them. The CDR3 totals 12 residues. The CDR3 DNA is TGTGCTAGTGGGGAGGGCACAGATACGCAGTATTTT. This translates into CASGEGTDTQYF.

This chain uses TRBV30 with TRBJ1-1; TRBD1 might be the D (6 bases). This CDR3 has 13 residues. Trimming stripped 4 bases from V and 2 bases from J, with 11 bases between. Germline CDR1 and CDR2: GTSNPN and SVGIG (reference sequence). This CDR3 reads CAWTRQANTEAFF. CDR3 DNA sequence: TGTGCCTGGACCCGACAGGCTAACACTGAAGCTTTCTTT.

This chain links TRBV6-5 with TRBJ2-7; 8 positions match TRBD1. This CDR3 is 15 amino acids long. The V gene end was trimmed by 6 bases and the J gene end by 0 bases; junction bases not matched to a gene: 7. Germline CDR1 reads MNHEY; CDR2 reads SVGAGI. The CDR3: CASRRQGAISYEQYF. The CDR3 DNA sequence: TGTGCCAGCAGGCGGCAGGGGGCAATCTCCTACGAGCAGTACTTC.

This chain uses TRBV30 with TRBJ2-5; D is perhaps TRBD1 (7 bases). This CDR3 has 14 residues. With 3 bases removed from V and 2 bases from J, the gap between germline ends came to 13 bases. CDR1 and CDR2 (germline): GTSNPN, SVGIG (reference sequence). CDR3: CAWRGLDRQETQYF. The DNA for the CDR3 is TGTGCCTGGAGGGGACTGGACAGGCAAGAGACCCAGTACTTC. Drawing the rest from reference TRBV30 and TRBJ2-5, the complete variable domain is SQTIHQWPATLVQPVGSPLSLECTVEGTSNPNLYWYRQAAGRGLQLLFYSVGIGQISSEVPQNLSASRPQDRQFILSSKKLLLSDSGFYLCAWRGLDRQETQYFGPGTRLLVL.

The chain joins TRBV5-1 to TRBJ1-2; D call uncertain. CDR1 and CDR2 (germline): SGHRS, YFSETQ. The CDR3 length is 12 residues. With 4 bases removed from V and 4 bases from J, the gap between germline ends came to 8 bases. The CDR3 bases are TGCGCCAGCAGCGACGGGTCCTATGGCTACACCTTC. Its translation: CASSDGSYGYTF.

The CDR3 is CASSKGHREGETQYF. For the CDR3, the DNA is TGTGCCAGTAGTAAGGGCCACCGGGAGGGGGAGACCCAGTACTTC. The rearrangement links TRBV19 to TRBJ2-5, with 8 bases identical to TRBD2. Germline CDR1 is LNHDA and CDR2 is SQIVND (reference sequence). V trimming: 4 bases; J trimming: 5 bases; junction bases outside the gene matches: 9. This CDR3 region has 15 residues.

This clone has just a few counts. V gene TRBV5-5 combines with J gene TRBJ1-1, with D unclear. Germline CDR1 and CDR2: SGHKS and YYEKEE (reference sequence). V lost 0 bases to trimming and J lost 2 bases, with 8 bases between them. This CDR3 region has 14 residues. The CDR3, as DNA: TGTGCCAGCAGCTTGGGGCAGTTCAACACTGAAGCTTTCTTT. Translating it yields CASSLGQFNTEAFF.

The V and J genes are TRBV7-2 and TRBJ1-5; no clear D gene. V was cut by 2 bases and J by 4 bases, with 12 bases left in between. The CDR3 is 15 residues long. Germline V lookup: CDR1 SGHTA, CDR2 FQGNSA. This chain's CDR3 is CASSLIVERNQPQHF. DNA for the CDR3: TGTGCCAGCAGCTTAATCGTCGAGAGGAATCAGCCCCAGCATTTT.

The chain couples TRBV7-3 to TRBJ2-3; a possible D gene is TRBD2 (5 bases). CDR3 length: 14 amino acids. The germline CDR1 and CDR2 sequences are SGHTA and FQGTGA. V lost 7 bases and J lost 6, with 17 bases in between. CDR3 region: CASKRSPTGDTQYF. CDR3 in DNA: TGTGCCAGCAAACGGAGCCCCACGGGGGATACGCAGTATTTT.

The chain is built from TRBV4-2 and TRBJ2-1; D gene uncertain. Germline V CDR1 and CDR2: LGHNA, YNFKEQ. Trimming stripped 3 bases from V and 0 bases from J, with 9 bases between. The CDR3 has 15 residues. The CDR3 sequence: CASSQEPFSYNEQFF. CDR3 DNA: TGTGCCAGCAGCCAGGAGCCTTTCTCCTACAATGAGCAGTTCTTC.

CDR3 protein: CASSARWRNTEAFF. CDR3 DNA sequence: TGTGCCAGCAGTGCCCGGTGGAGGAACACTGAAGCTTTCTTT. The V call is TRBV2, the J call TRBJ1-1; no definite D call. The germline V gene has CDR1 SNHLY and CDR2 FYNNEI. This CDR3 has 14 amino acids. Trimming removed 4 bases at V and 1 base at J, with 10 bases between.